This TCR beta chain was sequenced during a study of T cell clones after liver transplantation. Findings and limits, study-wide: Post-transplant, graft-donor-reactive CD4 TCRbeta sequences in blood dropped significantly in most of the 8 subjects.

This table comes from immunoSEQ multiplex PCR, and its TCRdb copy is limited to in-frame clones, with some not included. The sample contains about 68,000 clones, approximately 92% of which appear only once. On this clone itself: Its cognate antigen is unknown.

Trimming took off 8 bases at V and 1 base at J, with 20 bases between the two ends. The CDR3 is 16 residues long. Germline CDR1 and CDR2: MNHEY and SMNVEV (reference sequence). The sample was CD4+ T cells from blood, taken around 25 months after liver transplant. The chain is built from TRBV27 and TRBJ1-1, with a weak D call TRBD1 (5 bases). The clonotype originates from a human patient who received a liver transplant. Some T cells may be supplied by the graft donor. The CDR3 coding sequence is TGTGCCAGCTCCCCTCAGGGTAGGGGAGGGAACACTGAAGCTTTCTTT. This codes for CASSPQGRGGNTEAFF.